This T cell receptor (beta chain) was identified in a study of blood T cell repertoires in COVID-19. Turning to the study itself: The United States, Italy and Spain provided the acute and convalescent COVID-19 samples. Nucleic acid was either cDNA or gDNA, and it came from T cells, B-cell-depleted T cells, or PBMCs.

In the authors' methods: Reference gene primer amplification gave nucleated cell count estimates. Data came from immunoSEQ multiplex PCR; TCRdb stores just in-frame clones and leaves some out. V, J and clone size derive from that table, while D and trimming were established from the DNA sequence. Of approximately 530,000 clones in the sample, 85% to 90% were seen once. Seattle's cohort entered during active infection and was followed longitudinally. The TCR comes from a woman between 50 and 59 years old with COVID-19, enrolled during active disease. The sample consisted of peripheral blood.

CDR3 amino acids: CATSTGEGYPQHF. The CDR3 bases are TGTGCCACCTCTACAGGGGAAGGGTACCCCCAGCATTTT. The rearrangement links TRBV18 to TRBJ1-5, with 7 bases that match TRBD1. Germline CDR1 reads KGHSH; CDR2 reads LQKENI. V lost 10 bases and J lost 10; bases outside the gene matches: 13. CDR3 length: 13 amino acids.